These T cell receptor beta chains were read from a single sample in a study of blood T cell repertoires in COVID-19. Assay: immunoSEQ multiplex PCR; the TCRdb copy retains only in-frame clones and omits some. The sample consists of about 140,000 clones, more than 65% of them appearing once. Sequencing used peripheral blood. The receptors were gathered from a human donor in a cohort sampled during active COVID-19. Each CDR3 is given with its conserved first and last residue. Each record gives: J gene, clone size, D gene, V gene, CDR3 DNA, CDR3 protein. A D gene is named only where the DNA matches it firmly. Only part of the rows carry a size: once, few, many, or a class if the clone is expanded.

>TRBJ2-1|NA|TRBD2|TRBV3-1/TRBV3-2
TGTGCCAGCAGCCGGGCTAGCGGGGAGCAGTTCTTC
CASSRASGEQFF
>TRBJ2-3|NA|NA|TRBV5-1
TGCGCCAGCAGCTTGAGCCCGGACATCACAGATACGCAGTATTTT
CASSLSPDITDTQYF
>TRBJ2-1|few|TRBD2|TRBV7-2
TGTGCCAGCAGCTTGGGAGGGGCTCTTTCAAGCTCCTACAATGAGCAGTTCTTC
CASSLGGALSSSYNEQFF
>TRBJ2-2|NA|NA|TRBV11-2
TGTGCCAGCAGCTTAGACCGGGGGACCGGGGAGCTGTTTTTT
CASSLDRGTGELFF
>TRBJ1-5|NA|TRBD1|TRBV2
TGTGCCAGCAGGTTGGTCAGGGGGCCGGTTCAGCCCCAGCATTTT
CASRLVRGPVQPQHF
>TRBJ2-3|NA|NA|TRBV15
TGTGCCACCAGCAGAGATCCCCCCTATACCATCCCAGATACGCAGTATTTT
CATSRDPPYTIPDTQYF
>TRBJ1-6|NA|NA|TRBV5-4
TGTGCCAGCAGCTACGAACTACAGGATTTCTATAATTCACCCCTCCACTTT
CASSYELQDFYNSPLHF
>TRBJ2-7|once|TRBD1|TRBV4-1
TGCGCCAGCAGCCTGCGGACAGGGGAGAACTACGAGCAGTACTTC
CASSLRTGENYEQYF
>TRBJ1-5|NA|TRBD1|TRBV5-1
TGCGCCAGCAGCCTGACAGGGTCCCCCCTCAATCAGCCCCAGCATTTT
CASSLTGSPLNQPQHF
>TRBJ1-5|NA|NA|TRBV2
TGTGCCAGCAGGAGTGGGACATCTAGCAATCAGCCCCAGCATTTT
CASRSGTSSNQPQHF
>TRBJ1-2|NA|TRBD1|TRBV19
TGTGCCAGTGCCGGGACAGGGGTAGGTGGCTACACCTTC
CASAGTGVGGYTF
>TRBJ2-2|NA|TRBD2|TRBV7-2
TGTGCCAGCAGCCCCCAGATGAGCGGGGGGCCGTCGAACACCGGGGAGCTGTTTTTT
CASSPQMSGGPSNTGELFF
>TRBJ2-1|once|TRBD2|TRBV9
TGTGCCAGCAGCGTAGGACTAGCGGGGGGTTATGAGCAGTTCTTC
CASSVGLAGGYEQFF
>TRBJ1-2|NA|NA|TRBV7-2
TGTGCCAGCAGCTACTACAGGGAGAGTAGAACCTTC
CASSYYRESRTF
>TRBJ2-7|NA|NA|TRBV10-1
TGCGCCAGCAGTGTTGGTAGCGAGCAGTACTTC
CASSVGSEQYF
>TRBJ2-7|NA|NA|TRBV6-5
TGTGCCAGCAGCCTACTGCGGGTAGTATACGAGCAGTACTTC
CASSLLRVVYEQYF
>TRBJ1-3|NA|NA|TRBV5-1
TGCGCCAGCAGCTTGCTGGGGAGAGGAAACACCATATATTTT
CASSLLGRGNTIYF
>TRBJ1-2|NA|TRBD1|TRBV5-6
TGTGCCAGCAGCCCCGGGACAGGAAGCTATGGCTACACCTTC
CASSPGTGSYGYTF
>TRBJ1-2|NA|TRBD1|TRBV7-9
TGTGCCAGCGGGACAGGAAGCGGCTACACCTTC
CASGTGSGYTF
>TRBJ1-5|few|NA|TRBV7-9
TGTGCCAGCAGCCCCGGGGGGGGAAGCAATCAGCCCCAGCATTTT
CASSPGGGSNQPQHF
>TRBJ1-2|NA|TRBD1|TRBV11-2
TGTGCCAGCAGCTTAGACCCCGGGACAGGGGAAGCTAGTGGCTACACCTTC
CASSLDPGTGEASGYTF
>TRBJ1-5|few|NA|TRBV3-1/TRBV3-2
TGTGCCAGCAGCCAAGGACAGATTAGCAATCAGCCCCAGCATTTT
CASSQGQISNQPQHF
>TRBJ2-1|NA|TRBD2|TRBV5-4
TGTGCCAGCAGCTTAGGGACTAGCGATGAGCAGTTCTTC
CASSLGTSDEQFF
>TRBJ1-6|few|NA|TRBV27
TGTGCCAGCAGTCTGAACCCCGCGACAGTTTATAATTCACCCCTCCACTTT
CASSLNPATVYNSPLHF
>TRBJ2-3|NA|TRBD1|TRBV6-5
TGTGCCAGCAGTTCGGGACAGCACACAGATACGCAGTATTTT
CASSSGQHTDTQYF
>TRBJ1-3|NA|TRBD1|TRBV9
TGTGCCAGCAGCCGGACAGGGGGCTCTAGTGGGGACACCATATATTTT
CASSRTGGSSGDTIYF
>TRBJ2-3|NA|NA|TRBV6-5
TGTGCCAGCAGTTACCCTAGCACAGATACGCAGTATTTT
CASSYPSTDTQYF
>TRBJ1-6|NA|NA|TRBV2
TGTGCCAGCAGTGAGCCCCTCGGGGATCCTCTTAATTCACCCCTCCACTTT
CASSEPLGDPLNSPLHF
>TRBJ1-5|NA|TRBD1|TRBV5-6
TGTGCCAGCAGCCGGGTACAGGGGGTTGGGCAGCCCCAGCATTTT
CASSRVQGVGQPQHF
>TRBJ2-3|once|TRBD2|TRBV4-1
TGCGCCAGCAGCCAAGAACTAGCGGGGGTAAAATCTTTT
CASSQELAGVKSF
>TRBJ2-1|NA|TRBD2|TRBV6-5
TGTGCCATCCGGACTAGCGGGGATTACAATGAGCAGTTCTTC
CAIRTSGDYNEQFF
>TRBJ1-6|NA|TRBD1|TRBV6-5
TGTGCCAGCAGTTACTCATCGACAGGGGTGTCCTCACCCCTCCACTTT
CASSYSSTGVSSPLHF
>TRBJ2-7|NA|NA|TRBV6-5
TGTGCCAGCAGTCCGGGACTTACCTACGAGCAGTACTTC
CASSPGLTYEQYF
>TRBJ2-3|NA|NA|TRBV14
TGTGCCAGCAGCCAAGTCACACCTGGCACAGATACGCAGTATTTT
CASSQVTPGTDTQYF
>TRBJ2-5|NA|NA|TRBV5-1
TGCGCCAGCAGCTTGGGAGCTGCGCAAGAGACCCAGTACTTC
CASSLGAAQETQYF
>TRBJ2-7|NA|TRBD1|TRBV6-5
TGTGCCAGCAGTTACTCGCGGGTACAGGGGCCCTACGAGCAGTACTTC
CASSYSRVQGPYEQYF
>TRBJ2-7|NA|TRBD1|TRBV6-6
TGTGCCAGCAGTGACCGGACAGGGCTCCACGAGCAGTACTTC
CASSDRTGLHEQYF
>TRBJ2-1|NA|NA|TRBV12-3/TRBV12-4
TGTGCCAGCAGTTTACTAGGTGGTGAGCAGTTCTTC
CASSLLGGEQFF
>TRBJ2-2|NA|TRBD1|TRBV5-1
TGCGCCAGCAGCTCAAAGACAGGGGCCGAGCCCCCCGGGGAGCTGTTTTTT
CASSSKTGAEPPGELFF
>TRBJ2-7|NA|NA|TRBV6-2/TRBV6-3
TGTGCCAGCAGTTACTCTCAACAGGGCCACTACGAGCAGTACTTC
CASSYSQQGHYEQYF
>TRBJ2-7|NA|TRBD1|TRBV11-3
TGTGCCAGCAGCCGACAGGGCGCCTACGAGCAGTACTTC
CASSRQGAYEQYF
>TRBJ1-4|NA|NA|TRBV6-5
TGTGCCAGCGGGAGTCACGGTGTTAATGAAAAACTGTTTTTT
CASGSHGVNEKLFF
>TRBJ2-2|NA|NA|TRBV9
TGTGCCAGCAGCGTAGCGGGAGGAGGGGGGATCAACGGGGAGCTGTTTTTT
CASSVAGGGGINGELFF